A selection of T cell receptor beta chains follows, all from one sample in a study of regulatory T cells in long-lasting Graves disease. TCRdb re-called the multiplex PCR reads with MiXCR, one entry per CDR3 protein. The top ten hold approximately 7.8% of the sample, which has 450,000 or so distinct CDR3 sequences, less than 25% seen once. The material was peripheral blood mononuclear cells (PBMCs), obtained when the disease was refractory, from a patient treated with antithyroid drugs. Every receptor here comes from a female donor with Graves disease. The conserved cysteine and the conserved F or W are not part of the CDR3 here. Clone size is stated in some rows and not others, as once, few, many or a class when expanded.

V gene	clone size	J gene	CDR3 protein
TRBV11-2	many	TRBJ1-6	ASSSGTGPYSPLH
TRBV6-1	many	TRBJ1-2	ASSEEPGRDYGYT
TRBV20-1	many	TRBJ2-7	SARESSQGKHEQY
TRBV6-2/TRBV6-3	-	TRBJ1-5	ASSVPQTNQPQH
TRBV6-1	many	TRBJ2-2	ASSPRTGTGTGELF
TRBV14	many	TRBJ1-1	ASSPLIRGTEAF
TRBV28	few	TRBJ2-1	ASRDPGLAGYNEQF
TRBV6-2/TRBV6-3	many	TRBJ2-7	ASSYTGGEQY
TRBV11-2	few	TRBJ2-5	ASSVEVPGGGTQY
TRBV6-2/TRBV6-3	few	TRBJ2-3	ASSEFGRVEDTQY
TRBV5-1	few	TRBJ2-2	ASSLVVTANTGELF
TRBV12-3/TRBV12-4	-	TRBJ2-1	ASSLSTGSSYNEQF
TRBV5-1	-	TRBJ2-2	ASRRTGFGELF
TRBV6-1	many	TRBJ2-5	ASSTAGQGIGETQY
TRBV5-1	-	TRBJ2-3	ASSTPPGTHTDTQY
TRBV3-1	few	TRBJ2-7	ASSQGGLAGAYEQY
TRBV20-1	many	TRBJ1-2	SAPNTAFYGYT
TRBV20-1	many	TRBJ2-2	SAAIANTGELF
TRBV6-1	many	TRBJ2-7	ASGGGREQY
TRBV27	few	TRBJ2-3	ASSHLPGLSTDTQY
TRBV19	few	TRBJ2-7	ASSYRDGGYEQY
TRBV27	many	TRBJ1-2	ASSSSTGNYGYT
TRBV7-3	-	TRBJ2-1	ASSLKGFNEQF
TRBV28	-	TRBJ2-1	ASSNPFSGYNEQF
TRBV2	many	TRBJ1-4	ASSAFIAGRANEKLF
TRBV28	-	TRBJ2-7	ASSFWDTNYEQY
TRBV6-5	few	TRBJ1-1	ASSYPKPQGTEAF